This is a list of T cell receptor beta chains from one sample in a study of T cell responses to AZD1222 COVID-19 vaccine. Produced via immunoSEQ multiplex PCR; TCRdb's table is partial and in-frame only. Of around 70,000 clones listed, 85% are singletons. This material consisted of peripheral blood, taken on day 0 of AZD1222 vaccination. The source of these receptors is an adult in good health. Both conserved end residues are part of each CDR3. Fields, in order: D gene, V gene, clone size, J gene, CDR3 protein, CDR3 DNA. A D gene is named only where the DNA matches it firmly. A row's size may be missing; if present it is once, few, many or a size class.

NA	TRBV6-5	NA	TRBJ1-2	CASSQGQRHGYTF	TGTGCCAGCAGCCAAGGACAGAGACATGGCTACACCTTC
NA	TRBV3-1/TRBV3-2	NA	TRBJ1-5	CASSQGSQPQHF	TGTGCCAGCAGCCAGGGGAGTCAGCCCCAGCATTTT
TRBD1	TRBV3-1/TRBV3-2	NA	TRBJ2-5	CASSQDRPTGVSETQYF	TGTGCCAGCAGCCAAGATCGACCGACAGGGGTCTCAGAGACCCAGTACTTC
NA	TRBV3-1/TRBV3-2	NA	TRBJ2-1	CASSPSTSSYNEQFF	TGTGCCAGCAGCCCCTCAACGAGCTCCTACAATGAGCAGTTCTTC
NA	TRBV27	NA	TRBJ2-3	CASSLAVTDTQYF	TGTGCCAGCAGTTTGGCGGTCACAGATACGCAGTATTTT
TRBD1	TRBV5-6	NA	TRBJ2-5	CASSLRPDRGPQETQYF	TGTGCCAGCAGCTTGCGACCGGACAGGGGACCGCAAGAGACCCAGTACTTC
NA	TRBV27	NA	TRBJ1-2	CASSPALGGGQGYTF	TGTGCCAGCAGTCCCGCCCTGGGGGGGGGCCAGGGCTACACCTTC
NA	TRBV9	NA	TRBJ1-5	CASSATGLSNQPQHF	TGTGCCAGCAGCGCGACAGGTCTTAGCAATCAGCCCCAGCATTTT
TRBD1	TRBV5-1	NA	TRBJ2-3	CASSYRDRGEDTQYF	TGCGCCAGCAGCTACCGGGACAGGGGAGAAGATACGCAGTATTTT
NA	TRBV5-1	NA	TRBJ1-3	CASSDGNTIYF	TGCGCCAGCAGCGATGGAAACACCATATATTTT
NA	TRBV7-9	NA	TRBJ1-1	CASSFMYAEAFF	TGTGCCAGCAGCTTTATGTACGCTGAAGCTTTCTTT
NA	TRBV5-1	NA	TRBJ2-2	CASSLYRAGELFF	TGCGCCAGCAGCTTATATAGGGCCGGGGAGCTGTTTTTT
TRBD1	TRBV5-1	NA	TRBJ2-7	CASSSRTGVSYEQYF	TGCGCCAGCAGCTCGAGGACAGGGGTCTCCTACGAGCAGTACTTC
TRBD2	TRBV4-2	NA	TRBJ2-1	CASSLLAVGVGDEQFF	TGTGCCAGCAGCCTCCTAGCGGTGGGAGTTGGGGATGAGCAGTTCTTC
TRBD1	TRBV6-4	few	TRBJ1-2	CASRRGTNIDRGDGYTF	TGTGCCAGCAGGAGGGGCACCAATATTGACAGGGGCGATGGCTACACCTTC
NA	TRBV5-1	NA	TRBJ1-6	CASSLESGFAGNSPLHF	TGCGCCAGCAGCTTGGAGTCCGGGTTTGCCGGGAATTCACCCCTCCACTTT
NA	TRBV5-1	NA	TRBJ2-2	CASSSYGPGELFF	TGCGCCAGCAGCTCATATGGGCCCGGGGAGCTGTTTTTT
NA	TRBV11-3	NA	TRBJ2-4	CASSPGIGPSGSKNIQYF	TGTGCCAGCAGCCCGGGGATAGGACCCTCCGGGTCCAAAAACATTCAGTACTTC
NA	TRBV19	NA	TRBJ1-5	CASSVKQGRNQPQHF	TGTGCCAGTAGTGTAAAACAGGGAAGGAATCAGCCCCAGCATTTT
TRBD2	TRBV13	few	TRBJ2-7	CASSFSGSSYEQYF	TGTGCCAGCAGCTTTAGCGGGAGCTCCTACGAGCAGTACTTC
TRBD1	TRBV7-9	NA	TRBJ1-2	CASSPGQAYGYTF	TGTGCCAGCAGCCCGGGACAGGCTTATGGCTACACCTTC
NA	TRBV10-3	NA	TRBJ1-1	CAITGGAANTEAFF	TGTGCCATCACGGGGGGGGCGGCGAACACTGAAGCTTTCTTT
TRBD1	TRBV5-4	few	TRBJ2-7	CASSRTGGVEQYF	TGTGCCAGCAGCAGGACAGGGGGCGTTGAGCAGTACTTC
NA	TRBV10-2	NA	TRBJ1-6	CASGPGNSPLHF	TGCGCCAGTGGTCCCGGTAATTCACCCCTCCACTTT
TRBD2	TRBV18	NA	TRBJ2-7	CASSPQLAGGSYEQYF	TGTGCCAGCTCACCGCAATTAGCGGGAGGGTCCTACGAGCAGTACTTC
NA	TRBV15	NA	TRBJ2-4	CATSPGGKNIQYF	TGTGCCACCTCCCCCGGCGGCAAAAACATTCAGTACTTC
NA	TRBV2	NA	TRBJ1-1	CASSPLLPGLNTEAFF	TGTGCCAGCAGCCCCCTCTTGCCAGGGCTGAACACTGAAGCTTTCTTT
TRBD1	TRBV15	NA	TRBJ1-2	CATSRGDRGTYGYTF	TGTGCCACCAGCAGAGGGGACAGGGGTACCTATGGCTACACCTTC
NA	TRBV10-3	NA	TRBJ2-2	CAISESIGQNTGELFF	TGTGCCATCAGTGAGTCTATCGGTCAGAACACCGGGGAGCTGTTTTTT
TRBD1	TRBV2	NA	TRBJ1-5	CAGRGLGNQPQHF	TGTGCCGGCAGGGGGCTAGGTAATCAGCCCCAGCATTTT
NA	TRBV28	NA	TRBJ2-6	CASSFTGASGANVLTF	TGTGCCAGCAGTTTTACGGGCGCCTCTGGGGCCAACGTCCTGACTTTC
TRBD1	TRBV10-3	NA	TRBJ1-2	CAIRPGQGDYGYTF	TGTGCCATCAGACCGGGACAGGGGGACTATGGCTACACCTTC
NA	TRBV27	NA	TRBJ1-5	CASSFSRGSNQPQHF	TGTGCCAGCAGTTTTTCCCGGGGGAGCAATCAGCCCCAGCATTTT
TRBD1	TRBV19	NA	TRBJ1-2	CASSGRDRAIYGYTF	TGTGCCAGTAGTGGTCGGGACAGAGCTATCTATGGCTACACCTTC
NA	TRBV5-5	NA	TRBJ1-1	CASSYPQPGTEAFF	TGTGCCAGCAGCTACCCCCAGCCAGGCACTGAAGCTTTCTTT
NA	TRBV19	NA	TRBJ1-1	CASSNRGLNTEAFF	TGTGCCAGTAGCAATAGGGGGTTGAACACTGAAGCTTTCTTT
TRBD1	TRBV5-1	NA	TRBJ2-6	CASSTGTGPSGANVLTF	TGCGCCAGCTCTACGGGGACAGGACCCTCTGGGGCCAACGTCCTGACTTTC
NA	TRBV4-1	NA	TRBJ1-4	CASSPWLGAANEKLFF	TGCGCCAGCAGCCCGTGGCTTGGAGCAGCTAATGAAAAACTGTTTTTT
NA	TRBV5-1	NA	TRBJ2-2	CASSLGQNANTGELFF	TGCGCCAGCAGCTTGGGACAGAATGCGAACACCGGGGAGCTGTTTTTT
NA	TRBV19	few	TRBJ1-5	CASSIYEGLDQPQHF	TGTGCCAGTAGTATATACGAGGGGTTGGATCAGCCCCAGCATTTT
NA	TRBV29-1	NA	TRBJ2-7	CSVEGGLGADYEQYF	TGCAGCGTTGAAGGGGGATTGGGGGCGGACTACGAGCAGTACTTC
NA	TRBV19	NA	TRBJ1-4	CASSVSTNEKLFF	TGTGCCAGTAGTGTGAGCACTAATGAAAAACTGTTTTTT